This T cell receptor (beta chain) was identified during a study of T cells expressing NK-cell markers. TCRdb re-called the 5' RACE reads and shows each CDR3 protein once, DNA omitted. The sample table includes 25,000 to 35,000 distinct CDR3 sequences. Whole-study findings and limits: The same clonotypes also predominated in the CD3+CD56-NKG2C+ fraction of a few donors.

As concerns this clonotype: Its cognate antigen is unknown.

The source material was blood T cells: a sorted CD56 or NKG2C T cell subset, CD4+ or CD8+ T cells, or bulk PBMC T cells (not recorded which). This TCR derives from a woman aged 18 to 69 in good health.

The CDR3 loop is CATSPTGITGYEQYF. The rearrangement links TRBV15 to TRBJ2-7; TCRdb designates TRBD1, a call that cannot be tested without DNA. Germline values: CDR1 LNHNV, CDR2 YYDKDF (reference sequence). The CDR3 runs to 15 residues.